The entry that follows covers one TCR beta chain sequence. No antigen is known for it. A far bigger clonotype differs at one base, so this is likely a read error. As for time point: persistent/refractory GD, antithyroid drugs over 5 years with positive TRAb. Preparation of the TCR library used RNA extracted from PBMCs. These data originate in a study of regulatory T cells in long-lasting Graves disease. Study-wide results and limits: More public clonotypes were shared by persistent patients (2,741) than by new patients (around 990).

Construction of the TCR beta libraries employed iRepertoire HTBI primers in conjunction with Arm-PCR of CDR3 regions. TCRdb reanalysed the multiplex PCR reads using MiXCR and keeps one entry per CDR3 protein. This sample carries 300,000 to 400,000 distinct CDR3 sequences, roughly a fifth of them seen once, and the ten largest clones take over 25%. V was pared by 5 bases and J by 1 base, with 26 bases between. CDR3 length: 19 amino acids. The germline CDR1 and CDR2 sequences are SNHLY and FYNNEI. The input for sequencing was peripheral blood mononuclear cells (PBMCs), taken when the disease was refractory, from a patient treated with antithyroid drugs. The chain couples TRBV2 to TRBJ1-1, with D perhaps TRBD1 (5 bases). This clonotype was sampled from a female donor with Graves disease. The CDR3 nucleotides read TGTGCCAGCAGTTACCTCAACAGGATTTTGTTCGGTCGGAACACTGAAGCTTTCTTT. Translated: CASSYLNRILFGRNTEAFF.